What follows are 29 T cell receptor beta chains derived from one specimen sequenced in a study of blood T cell repertoires in COVID-19. TCRdb's table, derived via immunoSEQ multiplex PCR, lists solely in-frame clones and lacks some. The table records 350,000 to 450,000 clones, less than 90% of them present only once. The source material was PBMCs or T cells enriched from blood (not recorded which). The source is a woman aged 50 to 65 who had recovered from COVID-19.

The chain is built from TRBV7-2 and TRBJ1-6; 8 nucleotides match TRBD1. This CDR3 is 17 amino acids long. V shed 3 bases, J shed 7 bases, and the junction held 11 bases outside the gene matches. The germline gives CDR1 SGHTA, CDR2 FQGNSA. CDR3 DNA: TGTGCCAGCAGCTTCGGGACAGGACAGCAACAAAATTCACCCCTCCACTTT. This sequence encodes CASSFGTGQQQNSPLHF.

The V call is TRBV18, the J call TRBJ1-1, with D uncertain. The germline V and J ends were trimmed by 0 bases and 5 bases, with 13 bases remaining between them. CDR3 length equals 15 residues. Germline CDR1 KGHSH, CDR2 LQKENI. The CDR3 protein is CASSPPSAQRTEAFF. In DNA, the CDR3 is TGTGCCAGCTCACCACCATCGGCTCAGAGGACTGAAGCTTTCTTT.

This rearrangement joins TRBV10-2 to TRBJ1-4; tentatively, D is TRBD1 (6 bases). In germline, CDR1 is WSHSY, CDR2 SAAADI. The V gene lost 7 bases and the J gene lost 7 bases, with 22 bases spanning the gap. The CDR3 is 16 amino acids. Here the CDR3 DNA reads TGCGCCAGCATACAGGGAACGGGCTTGGGCCCTGAAAAACTGTTTTTT. Translation: CASIQGTGLGPEKLFF.

V gene TRBV7-8 combines with J gene TRBJ1-1; D is ambiguous. The V and J ends lost 5 bases and 7 bases respectively, with 14 bases between them. Germline lookup yields CDR1 SGHVS and CDR2 FQNEAQ. The CDR3 runs 13 residues. The CDR3 DNA reads as TGTGCCAGCAGCCCCCTGGACTTGGTTGAAGCTTTCTTT. Protein sequence: CASSPLDLVEAFF. Variable domain in full (rest from reference TRBV7-8 and TRBJ1-1): GAGVSQSPRYKVAKRGQDVALRCDPISGHVSLFWYQQALGQGPEFLTYFQNEAQLDKSGLPSDRFFAERPEGSVSTLKIQRTQQEDSAVYLCASSPLDLVEAFFGQGTRLTVV.

The chain combines TRBV19 with TRBJ2-3; D might be TRBD2 (5 bases). The V gene's germline CDR1 is LNHDA and CDR2 SQIVND (reference sequence). The CDR3 totals 15 residues. Trimming removed 5 bases from V and 4 bases from J, with 16 bases in between. The CDR3 is CASSVYSLDSDTQYF. Here the CDR3 DNA reads TGTGCCAGTAGTGTCTACTCACTGGACTCAGATACGCAGTATTTT. Full variable domain (outside the CDR3, taken from reference TRBV19 and TRBJ2-3): DGGITQSPKYLFRKEGQNVTLSCEQNLNHDAMYWYRQDPGQGLRLIYYSQIVNDFQKGDIAEGYSVSREKKESFPLTVTSAQKNPTAFYLCASSVYSLDSDTQYFGPGTRLTVL.

J is TRBJ1-1 and V is TRBV11-3; D not resolved. V shed 5 bases and J shed 4 bases, with 11 bases lying between them. Germline assignment: CDR1 SGHNT and CDR2 YENEEA. The length of the CDR3 is 13 residues. CDR3 residues: CASSTAGLTEAFF. CDR3 in DNA: TGTGCCAGCAGCACGGCGGGCCTCACTGAAGCTTTCTTT.

This chain links TRBV20-1 with TRBJ1-1; D not resolved. Germline CDR1 and CDR2: DFQATT and SNEGSKA (reference sequence). This CDR3 is built from 11 residues. V gave up 1 base and J gave up 8 bases, with 8 bases separating them. The CDR3 spells CSARGAIEAFF. CDR3 coding DNA: TGCAGTGCTAGAGGAGCGATAGAAGCTTTCTTT.

The rearrangement links TRBV11-2 to TRBJ2-7; 10 bases are a match to TRBD1. The CDR3 totals 15 residues. Germline V gene lookup returns CDR1 SGHAT and CDR2 FQNNGV. Losses at the gene ends were 5 bases for V and 4 bases for J; bases not matched to a gene: 8. The DNA of the CDR3 is TGTGCCAGCAGCCCCCCGGACAGGGGGAGGTACGAGCAGTACTTC. Translated: CASSPPDRGRYEQYF.

The chain uses TRBV19 and TRBJ2-1; 9 nucleotides agree with TRBD1. CDR1 and CDR2 (germline): LNHDA, SQIVND (reference sequence). The CDR3 runs 15 residues. V gave up 5 bases and J gave up 6 bases; unmatched junction bases: 8. CDR3 DNA: TGTGCCAGTAGTCCTCGTGAGACAGGGGGCAATGAGCAGTTCTTC. This encodes CASSPRETGGNEQFF.

This sequence joins TRBV4-3 and TRBJ1-6, with D possibly matching TRBD1 (5 bases). Germline CDR1 is LGHNA and CDR2 is YSLEER. This CDR3 comprises 15 residues. Deletions cut 0 bases from V and 7 bases from J, with 10 bases between. The CDR3 DNA reads TGCGCCAGCAGCCAAGATCCAGGGAAGAATTCACCCCTCCACTTT. Translated: CASSQDPGKNSPLHF.

With regard to this clone: The junction does not match germline at one end; this may be a read error. J is TRBJ2-5 and V is TRBV7-7; 8 bases match TRBD1. In germline, CDR1 is SSHAT, CDR2 FNYEAQ (reference sequence). The CDR3 is made up of 16 amino acids. Here the CDR3 reads CASSPRPRQGMETQYF. The CDR3 region has the DNA TGTGCTAGCAGCCCTCGACCGAGACAGGGGATGGAGACCCAGTACTTC.

The chain carries TRBV30 and TRBJ2-1; the match to TRBD2 covers 9 bases. This CDR3 has 14 amino acids. Germline V gene sequence: CDR1 GTSNPN, CDR2 SVGIG (reference sequence). V dropped 5 bases and J dropped 12; count of bases not matched to a gene: 14. CDR3 amino acids: CAWGGDSSGTWQFF. For the CDR3, the DNA is TGTGCCTGGGGTGGGGACTCTAGCGGGACTTGGCAGTTCTTC.

CDR3 in DNA: TGCAGCGTTGTTCCAGGCCGGAACCTGAACACTGAAGCTTTCTTT. Translated, it gives CSVVPGRNLNTEAFF. V usage is TRBV29-1 and J usage is TRBJ1-1; D not certain. V was clipped by 4 bases and J by 0 bases, with 15 bases between them. Germline V gives CDR1 SQVTM, CDR2 ANQGSEA. The CDR3 spans 15 residues.

The CDR3 here is CASSWGTDYEQYF. The DNA of the CDR3 is TGTGCCAGCAGCTGGGGGACAGACTACGAGCAGTACTTC. This chain connects TRBV7-9 to TRBJ2-7; TRBD1 matches 7 bases. Germline V gives CDR1 SEHNR, CDR2 FQNEAQ (reference sequence). CDR3 length: 13 residues. The junction had 3 bases not matched to a gene; V was cut back by 4 bases and J by 3 bases.

This clone has a single count. The V and J genes are TRBV3-1 (or the pseudogene TRBV3-2) and TRBJ1-2, with D perhaps TRBD1 (5 bases). Trimming took off 6 bases at V and 8 bases at J, with 10 bases between the two ends. This CDR3 comprises 11 residues. CDR1 and CDR2 from the germline V gene are LGHDT and YNNKEL (reference sequence). DNA of the CDR3: TGTGCCAGCAGGGCCGGGGGGGGCTACACCTTC. Protein sequence: CASRAGGGYTF.

The gene calls are TRBV16 and TRBJ2-7; D possibly corresponds to TRBD1 (6 bases). This CDR3 is built from 13 residues. The V end lost 0 bases, the J end lost 6 bases, and 9 bases lay between the germline ends. Germline loops: CDR1 KGHSY, CDR2 FQNENV. The CDR3 sequence is CASSQSVRGEQYF. The CDR3 nucleotides read TGTGCCAGCAGCCAATCGGTCAGGGGCGAGCAGTACTTC.

V usage is TRBV5-6 and J usage is TRBJ1-1, with no clear D. The V gene's germline CDR1 is SGHDT and CDR2 YYEEEE. Trimming took off 3 bases at V and 10 bases at J, with 19 bases between the two ends. The CDR3 is 14 residues long. The CDR3 coding sequence is TGTGCCAGCAGCTACCGGGGTGTCGTCAGCCGAGCTTTCTTT. This sequence encodes CASSYRGVVSRAFF.

This clone was seen only a few times. The gene calls are TRBV5-1 and TRBJ1-2, with 8 positions matching TRBD1. The CDR3 covers 16 residues. Germline-derived CDR1 and CDR2 are SGHRS and YFSETQ. Trimming at V came to 2 bases and at J to 3 bases, leaving 9 bases not matched to a gene. CDR3 in amino acids: CASSLNQGARDYGYTF. The CDR3 DNA reads as TGCGCCAGCAGCTTAAACCAGGGGGCGCGGGACTATGGCTACACCTTC.

This chain links TRBV4-2 with TRBJ1-3; no reliable D call. The CDR3 consists of 17 residues. Trimming stripped 5 bases from V and 0 bases from J, with 17 bases between. Germline CDR1 LGHNA, CDR2 YNFKEQ. The CDR3 DNA reads as TGTGCCAGCAGCTTACATTCAAGACTTCTCTCTGGAAACACCATATATTTT. It encodes CASSLHSRLLSGNTIYF.

The gene calls are TRBV9 and TRBJ1-1; D possibly corresponds to TRBD1 (6 bases). CDR3 size: 13 residues. Germline V gene sequence: CDR1 SGDLS, CDR2 YYNGEE. V shed 4 bases and J shed 1 base, with 8 bases lying between them. The CDR3 DNA follows: TGTGCCAGCAGCCGACAGGAGAACACTGAAGCTTTCTTT. Residues: CASSRQENTEAFF.

The chain employs TRBV3-1 (or the pseudogene TRBV3-2) and TRBJ1-1, with a possible D match to TRBD1 (5 bases). This CDR3 comprises 14 residues. The germline CDR1 and CDR2 sequences are LGHDT and YNNKEL (reference sequence). With 6 bases removed from V and 4 bases from J, the gap between germline ends came to 15 bases. CDR3 bases: TGTGCCAGCAGATTGGGGCCCTTGGCCACTGAAGCTTTCTTT. Its translation: CASRLGPLATEAFF.

This chain joins TRBV3-1 (or the pseudogene TRBV3-2) and TRBJ2-3, with TRBD2 identical over 7 bases. This CDR3 spans 15 amino acids. The germline V gene encodes CDR1 LGHDT and CDR2 YNNKEL (reference sequence). With 4 bases clipped from V and 4 bases from J, the junction kept 8 bases outside the gene matches. This CDR3 reads CASSLNGRPPDTQYF. In DNA form, the CDR3 reads TGTGCCAGCAGCCTAAACGGGAGGCCCCCAGATACGCAGTATTTT.

V is TRBV6-1 and J is TRBJ1-5; unclear D gene. Trimming pared 1 base from V and 4 bases from J, leaving 14 bases between. From germline, CDR1 is MNHNS and CDR2 SASEGT. There are 16 residues in the CDR3. CDR3 nucleotides: TGTGCCAGCAGTGAAGGGTACGGATCGGGAAATCAGCCCCAGCATTTT. Protein product: CASSEGYGSGNQPQHF.

As regards this clone: Other DNA sequences from this sample encode an identical CDR3 as well. The chain combines TRBV3-1 (or the pseudogene TRBV3-2) with TRBJ1-1, with 9 bases that match TRBD1. CDR1 is LGHDT and CDR2 is YNNKEL in the germline V gene (reference sequence). Trimming removed 3 bases from V and 5 bases from J; junction bases left unmatched: 4. CDR3 length: 14 amino acids. The CDR3 spells CASSQGQGETEAFF. The CDR3 DNA follows: TGTGCCAGCAGCCAGGGACAGGGTGAGACTGAAGCTTTCTTT.

The chain carries TRBV25-1 and TRBJ1-1; 12 bases align to TRBD1. The CDR3 has 15 amino acids. CDR1 MGHDK and CDR2 SYGVNS come from the germline V gene. The V and J ends lost 2 bases and 10 bases, in that order; junction bases with no gene match: 8. The CDR3: CASSEPGQGAGGAFF. The CDR3 nucleotides read TGTGCCAGCAGTGAACCGGGACAGGGGGCTGGGGGAGCTTTCTTT.

The rearrangement joins TRBV6-5 to TRBJ1-1; D remains unclear. The CDR3 spans 13 residues. The ends were cut back, 5 bases at V and 8 bases at J, with 15 bases in the middle. Germline CDR1 reads MNHEY; CDR2 reads SVGAGI. In DNA form, the CDR3 reads TGTGCCAGCAGTAGCCCCAACGGGTACGAAGCTTTCTTT. Its protein product is CASSSPNGYEAFF.

V is TRBV19 and J is TRBJ1-2; D gene ambiguous. V lost 1 base and J lost 7, with 7 bases in between. Germline V lookup: CDR1 LNHDA, CDR2 SQIVND (reference sequence). CDR3 length equals 12 residues. CDR3 bases: TGTGCCAGTAGTATAGGTGTCTTTGGCTACACCTTC. Protein sequence: CASSIGVFGYTF.

This chain connects TRBV27 to TRBJ1-2; D not certain. This CDR3 comprises 14 residues. Germline CDR1 and CDR2: MNHEY and SMNVEV (reference sequence). Deletions cut 0 bases from V and 7 bases from J, with 12 bases between. CDR3 loop: CASSLSGRSGGYTF. The DNA of the CDR3 is TGTGCCAGCAGTTTATCCGGGAGGTCCGGTGGCTACACCTTC.

This chain connects TRBV19 to TRBJ1-1; 7 nucleotides match TRBD1. The CDR3 is 16 residues long. Trimming cost V 5 bases and J 2 bases; bases outside gene matches: 11. Germline-derived CDR1 and CDR2 are LNHDA and SQIVND (reference sequence). The CDR3 nucleotides read TGTGCCAGTAGTCCCCTGGACAGGCCGGGCAACACTGAAGCTTTCTTT. Translation gives CASSPLDRPGNTEAFF.